This T cell receptor beta chain was obtained from a study of blood T cells in healthy people across ages. Together with a sample-barcoded 5' primer, a J-beta primer mix was included in a second PCR lasting about 7 to 11 cycles. MiXCR was run by TCRdb on the 5' RACE reads, yielding one entry per CDR3 protein. The top ten hold around 0.7% of the sample, which has more than 1,000,000 distinct CDR3 sequences, 25% seen once. Germline loops: CDR1 MDHEN, CDR2 SYDVKM. The ends were cut back, 3 bases at V and 6 bases at J, with 11 bases in the middle. The CDR3 sequence is 13 residues long. Another study also made use of these data, one on T cells of mothers and their children.

This receptor was identified in a girl aged 2 to 10 in good health. The chain combines TRBV28 with TRBJ1-2, with D possibly being TRBD1 (5 bases). What was sequenced was blood. For the CDR3, the DNA is TGTGCCAGCAGTTTGAGAGGGGACCATGGCTACACCTTC. This encodes CASSLRGDHGYTF.